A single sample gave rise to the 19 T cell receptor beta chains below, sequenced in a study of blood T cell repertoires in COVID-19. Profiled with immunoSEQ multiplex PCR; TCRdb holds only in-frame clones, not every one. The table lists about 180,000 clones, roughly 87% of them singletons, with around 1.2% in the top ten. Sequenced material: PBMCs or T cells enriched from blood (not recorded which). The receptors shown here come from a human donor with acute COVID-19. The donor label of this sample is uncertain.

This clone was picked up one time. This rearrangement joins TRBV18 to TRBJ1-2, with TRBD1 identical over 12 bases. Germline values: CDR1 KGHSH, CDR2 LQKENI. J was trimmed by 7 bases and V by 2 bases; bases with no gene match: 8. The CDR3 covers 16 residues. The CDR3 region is CASSPTLGQGAGGYTF. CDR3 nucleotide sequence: TGTGCCAGCTCACCAACGCTGGGACAGGGGGCTGGTGGCTACACCTTC.

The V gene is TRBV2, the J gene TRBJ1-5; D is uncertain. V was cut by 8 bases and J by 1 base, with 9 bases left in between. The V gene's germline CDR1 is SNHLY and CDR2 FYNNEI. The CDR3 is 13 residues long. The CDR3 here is CASRSESNQPQHF. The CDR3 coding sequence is TGTGCCAGCCGGTCTGAGAGCAATCAGCCCCAGCATTTT.

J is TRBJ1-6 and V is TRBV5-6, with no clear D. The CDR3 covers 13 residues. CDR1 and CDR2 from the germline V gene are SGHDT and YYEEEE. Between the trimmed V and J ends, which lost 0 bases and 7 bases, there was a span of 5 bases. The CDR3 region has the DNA TGTGCCAGCAGCTTGGGAGGAAATTCACCCCTCCACTTT. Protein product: CASSLGGNSPLHF.

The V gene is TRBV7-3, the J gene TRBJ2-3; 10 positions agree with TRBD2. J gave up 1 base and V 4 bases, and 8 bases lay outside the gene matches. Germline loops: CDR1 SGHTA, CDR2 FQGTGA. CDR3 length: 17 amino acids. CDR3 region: CASSSPGLAGGTDTQYF. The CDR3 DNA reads TGTGCCAGCAGCTCTCCTGGGCTAGCGGGGGGCACAGATACGCAGTATTTT. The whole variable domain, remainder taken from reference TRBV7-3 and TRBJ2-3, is GAGVSQTPSNKVTEKGKYVELRCDPISGHTALYWYRQSLGQGPEFLIYFQGTGAADDSGLPNDRFFAVRPEGSVSTLKIQRTERGDSAVYLCASSSPGLAGGTDTQYFGPGTRLTVL.

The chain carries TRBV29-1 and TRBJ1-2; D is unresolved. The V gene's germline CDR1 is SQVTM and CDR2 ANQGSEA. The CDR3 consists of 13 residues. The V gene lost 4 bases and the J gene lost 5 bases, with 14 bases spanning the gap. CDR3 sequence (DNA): TGCAGCGTTGTGAGTTTCGGGGAGTATGGCTACACCTTC. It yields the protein CSVVSFGEYGYTF.

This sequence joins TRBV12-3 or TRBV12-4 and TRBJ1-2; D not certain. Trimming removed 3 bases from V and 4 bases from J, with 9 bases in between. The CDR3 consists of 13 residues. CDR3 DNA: TGTGCCAGCAGTTTCGGGAGGGCCTATGGCTACACCTTC. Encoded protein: CASSFGRAYGYTF.

The CDR3 region is CASSPGASGGTDTQYF. The CDR3 DNA sequence: TGTGCCAGCAGCCCTGGGGCTAGCGGGGGCACAGATACGCAGTATTTT. The V and J genes are TRBV11-3 and TRBJ2-3; 9 bases map to TRBD2. The CDR3 runs to 16 residues. Germline trimming cut 5 bases from V and 1 base from J; bases unmatched to any gene: 7. Germline lookup yields CDR1 SGHNT and CDR2 YENEEA.

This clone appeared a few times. CDR3 protein: CASSPIGGTGSYEQYF. The CDR3 DNA reads as TGTGCCAGTAGTCCGATAGGGGGGACAGGGTCCTACGAGCAGTACTTC. This chain links TRBV19 with TRBJ2-7, with 9 bases matching TRBD1. Losses at the gene ends were 5 bases for V and 1 base for J; bases not matched to a gene: 9. Germline V lookup: CDR1 LNHDA, CDR2 SQIVND (reference sequence). This CDR3 region has 16 residues.

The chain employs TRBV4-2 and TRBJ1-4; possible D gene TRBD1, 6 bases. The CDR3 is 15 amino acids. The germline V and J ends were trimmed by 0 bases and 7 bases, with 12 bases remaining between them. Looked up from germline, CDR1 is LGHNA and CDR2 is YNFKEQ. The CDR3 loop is CASSQDASRGEKLFF. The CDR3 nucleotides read TGTGCCAGCAGCCAAGACGCCAGCAGGGGTGAAAAACTGTTTTTT.

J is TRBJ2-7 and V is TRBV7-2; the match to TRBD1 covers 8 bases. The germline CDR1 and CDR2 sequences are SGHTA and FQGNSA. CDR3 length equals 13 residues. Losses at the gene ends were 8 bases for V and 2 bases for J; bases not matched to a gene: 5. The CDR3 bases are TGTGCCAGCTCCAGGACAGGGACCTACGAGCAGTACTTC. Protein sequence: CASSRTGTYEQYF.

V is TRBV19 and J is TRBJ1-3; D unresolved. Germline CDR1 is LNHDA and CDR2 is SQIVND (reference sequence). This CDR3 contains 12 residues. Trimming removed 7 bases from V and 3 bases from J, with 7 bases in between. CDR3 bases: TGTGCCAGTACCAACGGTGGAAACACCATATATTTT. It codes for CASTNGGNTIYF.

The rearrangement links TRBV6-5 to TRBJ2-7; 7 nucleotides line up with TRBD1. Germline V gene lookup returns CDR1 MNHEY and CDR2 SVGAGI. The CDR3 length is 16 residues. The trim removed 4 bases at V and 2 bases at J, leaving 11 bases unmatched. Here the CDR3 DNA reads TGTGCCAGCAGTTCCTCAACAGGGGAAACAGCCTACGAGCAGTACTTC. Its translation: CASSSSTGETAYEQYF.

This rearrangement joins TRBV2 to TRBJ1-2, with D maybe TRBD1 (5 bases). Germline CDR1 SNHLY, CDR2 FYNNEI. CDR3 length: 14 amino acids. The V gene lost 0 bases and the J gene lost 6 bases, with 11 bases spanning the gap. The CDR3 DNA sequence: TGTGCCAGCAGTGAAGCCCTGGGACTCAATGGCTACACCTTC. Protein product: CASSEALGLNGYTF.

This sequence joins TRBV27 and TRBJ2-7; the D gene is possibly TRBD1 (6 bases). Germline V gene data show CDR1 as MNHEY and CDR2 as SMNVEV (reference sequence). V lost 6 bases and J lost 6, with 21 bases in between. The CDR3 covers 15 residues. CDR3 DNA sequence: TGTGCCAGCAGGGGGGCCGGGACACTCCCTCCCGAGCAGTACTTC. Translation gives CASRGAGTLPPEQYF.

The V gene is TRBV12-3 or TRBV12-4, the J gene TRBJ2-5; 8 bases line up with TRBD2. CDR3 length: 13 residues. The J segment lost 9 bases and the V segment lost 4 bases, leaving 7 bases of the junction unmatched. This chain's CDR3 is CASSSQRGTAQYF. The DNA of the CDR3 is TGTGCCAGCAGTTCCCAGCGGGGGACGGCCCAGTACTTC.

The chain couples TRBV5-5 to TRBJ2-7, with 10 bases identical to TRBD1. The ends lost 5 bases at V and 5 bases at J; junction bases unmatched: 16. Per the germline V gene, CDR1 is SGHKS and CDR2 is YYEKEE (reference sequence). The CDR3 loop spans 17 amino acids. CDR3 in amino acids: CASSRPAGTGVHHEQYF. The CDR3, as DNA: TGTGCCAGCAGTCGCCCCGCCGGGACAGGGGTTCACCACGAGCAGTACTTC.

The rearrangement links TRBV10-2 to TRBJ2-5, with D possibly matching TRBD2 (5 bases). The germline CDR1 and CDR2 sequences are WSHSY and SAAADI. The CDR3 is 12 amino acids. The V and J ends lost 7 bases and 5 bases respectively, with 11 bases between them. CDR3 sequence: CASNGVEETQYF. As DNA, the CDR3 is TGCGCCAGCAACGGGGTGGAGGAGACCCAGTACTTC.

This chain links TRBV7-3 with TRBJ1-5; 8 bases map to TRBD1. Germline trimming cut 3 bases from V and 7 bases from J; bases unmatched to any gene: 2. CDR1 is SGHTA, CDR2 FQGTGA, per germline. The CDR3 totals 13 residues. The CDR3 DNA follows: TGTGCCAGCAGCTTGGACAGGGCGCAGCCCCAGCATTTT. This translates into CASSLDRAQPQHF. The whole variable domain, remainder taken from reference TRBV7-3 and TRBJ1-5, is GAGVSQTPSNKVTEKGKYVELRCDPISGHTALYWYRQSLGQGPEFLIYFQGTGAADDSGLPNDRFFAVRPEGSVSTLKIQRTERGDSAVYLCASSLDRAQPQHFGDGTRLSIL.

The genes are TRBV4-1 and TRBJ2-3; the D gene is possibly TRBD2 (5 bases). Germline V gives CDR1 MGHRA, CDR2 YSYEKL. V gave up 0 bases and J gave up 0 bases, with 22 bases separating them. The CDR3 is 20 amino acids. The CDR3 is CASSQDQSIAGSASTDTQYF. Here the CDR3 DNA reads TGCGCCAGCAGCCAAGATCAGAGTATCGCGGGCTCAGCTAGCACAGATACGCAGTATTTT.